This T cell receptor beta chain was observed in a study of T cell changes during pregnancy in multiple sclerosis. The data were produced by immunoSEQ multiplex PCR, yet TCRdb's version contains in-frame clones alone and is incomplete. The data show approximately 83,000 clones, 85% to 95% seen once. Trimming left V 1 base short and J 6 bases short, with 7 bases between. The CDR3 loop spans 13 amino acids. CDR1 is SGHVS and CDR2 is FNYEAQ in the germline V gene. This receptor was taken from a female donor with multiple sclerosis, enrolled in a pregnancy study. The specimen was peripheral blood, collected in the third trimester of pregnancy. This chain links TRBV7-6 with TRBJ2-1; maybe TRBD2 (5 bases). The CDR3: CASSLVLANEQFF. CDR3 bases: TGTGCCAGCAGCTTAGTTCTAGCCAATGAGCAGTTCTTC.